Reported below is one TCR beta chain. Its cognate antigen is unknown. The TCR beta libraries were generated through quantitative 5'-RACE incorporating molecular barcodes. TCRdb re-called the 5' RACE reads with MiXCR, one entry per CDR3 protein. The data hold 250,000 to 300,000 distinct CDR3 sequences, with around 18% observed a single time. These data are taken from a study of CD8 T cells in ankylosing spondylitis. Study conclusions and caveats: Reportedly, significant enrichment of disease-linked clones occurred in matched ankylosing spondylitis synovial fluid. Eight highly homologous variants made up a TCR beta motif, and this motif appeared characteristic of ankylosing spondylitis blood. In peripheral blood, disease-linked CD8+ clones occurred at relatively low frequencies.

The CDR3 is made up of 14 amino acids. V was clipped by 2 bases and J by 11 bases, with 15 bases between them. In germline, CDR1 is MNHEY, CDR2 SVGAGI. This sequence joins TRBV6-5 and TRBJ2-2, with D perhaps TRBD1 (5 bases). The sequence was obtained from a male donor with ankylosing spondylitis or in good health (not recorded which). The sample comprised blood, either unsorted or a sorted T cell fraction (not recorded which). In nucleotides, the CDR3 is TGTGCCAGCAGTTACCATGAAGGGGTCGGAGAGCTGTTTTTT. Amino acids: CASSYHEGVGELFF.